Listed below are T cell receptor beta chains from one sample, sequenced in a study of PD-L1 blockade in urothelial cancer. Profiled with immunoSEQ multiplex PCR; TCRdb holds only in-frame clones, not every one. The table lists fewer than 80,000 clones, about 86% of them singletons. Sequences were derived from PBMCs, sampled around atezolizumab (anti-PD-L1) treatment. These receptors were obtained from a man in his 70s with urothelial cancer. The CDR3 runs from the conserved cysteine through the conserved F or W.

CDR3	J	V
CASSWGRAGVDNEQFF	TRBJ2-1	TRBV11-3
CASSYTGQGWHEQYF	TRBJ2-7	TRBV6-5
CAPHADKQGSYEQYF	TRBJ2-7	TRBV21-1
CASSIREVPYNEQFF	TRBJ2-1	TRBV19
CAISEWQGETQYF	TRBJ2-5	TRBV10-3
CASSPSRERYEQYF	TRBJ2-7	TRBV18
CAWSADTGLPGANVLTF	TRBJ2-6	TRBV30
CASSRQSPGSSNQPQHF	TRBJ1-5	TRBV2
CASTRLAGAGELFF	TRBJ2-2	TRBV7-3
CASSRDRSSYNEQFF	TRBJ2-1	TRBV7-9
CASSLFSGRETGELFF	TRBJ2-2	TRBV6-5
CASTPTSGQETQYF	TRBJ2-5	TRBV7-2
CASSPRAGEAFF	TRBJ1-1	TRBV18
CSVGGLTSYEQYF	TRBJ2-7	TRBV29-1
CASSGELLGVGEQFF	TRBJ2-1	TRBV9
CASSLQVQETQYF	TRBJ2-5	TRBV5-4
CASSQGLAGRKTQYF	TRBJ2-5	TRBV14
CSVTPFTTEAFF	TRBJ1-1	TRBV29-1
CASSVGTSGRIYEQFF	TRBJ2-1	TRBV7-8
CASSPPLLNGYTF	TRBJ1-2	TRBV18
CASSLVGGSLMSNEQFF	TRBJ2-1	TRBV5-4
CASSAPGQWDGYTF	TRBJ1-2	TRBV5-1
CASSDRDRAGYTF	TRBJ1-2	TRBV6-1
CSVGGQGGTGELFF	TRBJ2-2	TRBV29-1
CASSLVAGGPPGELFF	TRBJ2-2	TRBV7-7
CASMRGIGLSYEQYF	TRBJ2-7	TRBV6-1
CASRTEDSRTIYF	TRBJ1-3	TRBV2
CASSLDGSGNEQFF	TRBJ2-1	TRBV7-9
CASSRTGPAYEQYF	TRBJ2-7	TRBV6-5
CASSFSSGSRRYEQYF	TRBJ2-7	TRBV7-2
CASSWPGTSGGGRTGELFF	TRBJ2-2	TRBV5-4
CASGQGPAGEQFF	TRBJ2-1	TRBV2
CASSLGGQTSWEKLFF	TRBJ1-4	TRBV19